This TCR beta chain was sequenced in a study of blood T cells in healthy people across ages. Study findings and constraints: Because sorting was not performed, PBMCs prevented conclusive naive versus antigen-experienced comparison. Estimates of diversity drawn from one million T cells were considered underestimates.

Worth noting for this clonotype: The antigen is not known.

Sample-barcoded 5' priming and a J-beta primer mix drove a second PCR of roughly 7 to 11 cycles. TCRdb fed the 5' RACE reads into MiXCR, producing one record per CDR3 protein. The profile shows 1,500,000 or so distinct CDR3 sequences, roughly 43% of them singletons. V was pared by 8 bases and J by 7 bases, with 18 bases between. CDR3 length: 14 residues. Germline CDR1 MNHNY, CDR2 SVGAGI (reference sequence). The TCR sequence derives from a young woman in good health. Sequences were obtained from blood. This chain joins TRBV6-6 and TRBJ2-1; tentatively, D is TRBD1 or TRBD2 (6 bases each). CDR3 protein: CASRDGTQGNEQFF. The CDR3 DNA reads as TGTGCCAGCCGAGACGGGACTCAGGGGAATGAGCAGTTCTTC.